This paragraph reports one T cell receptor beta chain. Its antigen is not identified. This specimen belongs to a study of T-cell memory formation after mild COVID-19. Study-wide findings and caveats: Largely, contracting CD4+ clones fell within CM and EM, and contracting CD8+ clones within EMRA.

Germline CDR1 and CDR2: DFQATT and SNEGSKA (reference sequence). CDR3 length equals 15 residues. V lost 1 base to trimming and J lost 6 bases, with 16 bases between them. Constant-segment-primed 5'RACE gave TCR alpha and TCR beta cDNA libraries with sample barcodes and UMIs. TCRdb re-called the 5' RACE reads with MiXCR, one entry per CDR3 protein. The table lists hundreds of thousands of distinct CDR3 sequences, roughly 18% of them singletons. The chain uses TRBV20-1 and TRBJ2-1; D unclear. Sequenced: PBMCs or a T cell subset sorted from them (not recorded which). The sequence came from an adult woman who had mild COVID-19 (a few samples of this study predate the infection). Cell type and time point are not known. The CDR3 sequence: CSARAAALGVNEQFF. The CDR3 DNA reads TGCAGTGCTAGAGCGGCAGCTTTAGGCGTCAATGAGCAGTTCTTC.